Following are 10 T cell receptor beta chains from one sample sequenced in a study of cytomegalovirus exposure and HLA in healthy donors. The PCR had 60 Vbeta and 13 Jbeta primers. Data came from immunoSEQ multiplex PCR; TCRdb stores just in-frame clones and leaves some out. The sample carries about 150,000 clones, 75% to 90% recorded once. The specimen sequenced was PBMCs. These receptor sequences come from a boy aged 2 to 9 in good health and CMV-seronegative.

V usage is TRBV5-1 and J usage is TRBJ2-5, with 12 bases lining up with TRBD1. The J call may be faulty, since TRBJ2-7 better matches the DNA end. Germline V lookup: CDR1 SGHRS, CDR2 YFSETQ. The CDR3 is made up of 15 amino acids. CDR3 bases: TGCGCCAGCAGCTCGGGACAGGGGGCCCCCTACGAGCAGTACTTC. Its protein is CASSSGQGAPYEQYF.

V gene TRBV18 combines with J gene TRBJ1-5, with 7 bases fitting TRBD1. CDR1 KGHSH and CDR2 LQKENI come from the germline V gene. With 3 bases clipped from V and 4 bases from J, the junction kept 6 bases outside the gene matches. The CDR3 runs 15 residues. The CDR3 DNA sequence: TGTGCCAGCTCACCTGAGGGGACAGATAATCAGCCCCAGCATTTT. Translated, it gives CASSPEGTDNQPQHF.

The J gene is TRBJ2-3, the V gene TRBV15; D not resolved. In germline, CDR1 is LNHNV, CDR2 YYDKDF (reference sequence). The CDR3 sequence is 14 residues long. Trimming left V 5 bases short and J 4 bases short, with 13 bases between. The CDR3 DNA sequence: TGTGCCACCAGCCCCCGGGTTTCTGCAGATACGCAGTATTTT. Its protein is CATSPRVSADTQYF.

The V call is TRBV5-5, the J call TRBJ1-2; D gene ambiguous. CDR1 and CDR2 from the germline V gene are SGHKS and YYEKEE (reference sequence). Trimming cost V 2 bases and J 4 bases, with 12 bases left between them. CDR3 size: 14 residues. The CDR3 reads CASSLSAMVYGYTF. The CDR3 coding sequence is TGTGCCAGCAGCTTAAGTGCGATGGTCTATGGCTACACCTTC.

This clone was seen only a few times. The rearrangement links TRBV5-1 to TRBJ1-1; D is perhaps TRBD1 (5 bases). Trimming stripped 4 bases from V and 0 bases from J, with 19 bases between. This CDR3 has 17 amino acids. CDR1 and CDR2 (germline): SGHRS, YFSETQ. In nucleotides, the CDR3 is TGCGCCAGCAGCCCAACCACCCGGCGACAGTTGAACACTGAAGCTTTCTTT. This codes for CASSPTTRRQLNTEAFF.

The chain has TRBV19 and TRBJ1-5; D is unresolved. Trimming removed 6 bases from V and 4 bases from J, with 16 bases in between. Germline CDR1 LNHDA, CDR2 SQIVND (reference sequence). There are 15 residues in the CDR3. CDR3 DNA sequence: TGTGCCAGTAGCCCGTTGCTACCGCGAAATCAGCCCCAGCATTTT. This gives the protein CASSPLLPRNQPQHF.

The genes are TRBV11-2 and TRBJ2-7; 11 positions match TRBD2. Germline assignment: CDR1 SGHAT and CDR2 FQNNGV. The CDR3 is made up of 18 amino acids. V lost 0 bases, J lost 2 bases, and 9 bases stayed unmatched. The CDR3 DNA follows: TGTGCCAGCAGCTTAGATAGACTAGCGGGACGTTCTACCTACGAGCAGTACTTC. This codes for CASSLDRLAGRSTYEQYF.

The V gene is TRBV5-6, the J gene TRBJ2-1; D possibly corresponds to TRBD2 (5 bases). Trimming removed 4 bases from V and 0 bases from J, with 14 bases in between. Germline V gene data show CDR1 as SGHDT and CDR2 as YYEEEE. The CDR3 spans 16 residues. CDR3 DNA sequence: TGTGCCAGCAGCCCCCCGGACTTACTCTCCTACAATGAGCAGTTCTTC. Translated, it gives CASSPPDLLSYNEQFF.

This clone was detected a few times. This chain connects TRBV5-4 to TRBJ2-7; 12 bases fit TRBD2. Losses at the gene ends were 3 bases for V and 6 bases for J; bases not matched to a gene: 10. CDR3 length: 16 residues. Germline V gene lookup returns CDR1 SGHNT and CDR2 YYREEE (reference sequence). The CDR3: CASSSMPGTSGSEQYF. CDR3 nucleotides: TGTGCCAGCAGCTCAATGCCCGGGACTAGCGGGTCCGAGCAGTACTTC.

The V and J genes are TRBV5-1 and TRBJ2-3, with D perhaps TRBD2 (6 bases). The V and J ends lost 0 bases and 3 bases respectively, with 11 bases between them. Per the germline V gene, CDR1 is SGHRS and CDR2 is YFSETQ. The CDR3 consists of 15 residues. CDR3 in DNA: TGCGCCAGCAGCTTGGATGCAGGGAGGACAGATACGCAGTATTTT. Protein product: CASSLDAGRTDTQYF.